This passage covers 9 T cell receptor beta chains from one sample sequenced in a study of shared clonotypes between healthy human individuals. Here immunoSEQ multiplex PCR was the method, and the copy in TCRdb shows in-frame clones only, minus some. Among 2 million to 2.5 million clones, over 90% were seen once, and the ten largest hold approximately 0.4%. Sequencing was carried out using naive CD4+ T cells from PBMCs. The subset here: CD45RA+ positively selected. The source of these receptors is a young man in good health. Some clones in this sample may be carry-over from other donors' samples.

DNA of the CDR3: TGCGCCAGTTGGCCCCTCGGTAGCGGACGCACAGATACGCAGTATTTT. Encoded protein: CASWPLGSGRTDTQYF. This sequence joins TRBV5-1 and TRBJ2-3; maybe TRBD2 (6 bases). The V end was cut by 8 bases, the J end by 1 base, with 20 bases between. The CDR3 spans 16 residues. The germline V gene encodes CDR1 SGHRS and CDR2 YFSETQ.

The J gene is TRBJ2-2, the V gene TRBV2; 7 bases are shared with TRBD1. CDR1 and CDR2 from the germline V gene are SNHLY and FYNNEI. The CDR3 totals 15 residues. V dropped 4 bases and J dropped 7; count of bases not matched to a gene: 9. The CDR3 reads CASSATGAGGGELFF. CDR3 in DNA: TGTGCCAGCAGTGCCACAGGGGCCGGCGGCGGGGAGCTGTTTTTT.

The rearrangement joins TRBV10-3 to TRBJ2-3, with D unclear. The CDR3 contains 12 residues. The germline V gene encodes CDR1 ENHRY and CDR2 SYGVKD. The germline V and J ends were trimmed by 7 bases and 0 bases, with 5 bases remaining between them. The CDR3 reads CAIKVSTDTQYF. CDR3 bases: TGTGCCATCAAAGTCAGCACAGATACGCAGTATTTT.

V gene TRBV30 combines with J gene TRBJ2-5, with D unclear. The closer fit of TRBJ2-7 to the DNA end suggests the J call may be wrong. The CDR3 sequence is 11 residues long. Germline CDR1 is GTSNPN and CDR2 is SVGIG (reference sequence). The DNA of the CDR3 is TGTGCCTGGAGTGGGTTCTACGAGCAGTACTTC. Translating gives CAWSGFYEQYF.

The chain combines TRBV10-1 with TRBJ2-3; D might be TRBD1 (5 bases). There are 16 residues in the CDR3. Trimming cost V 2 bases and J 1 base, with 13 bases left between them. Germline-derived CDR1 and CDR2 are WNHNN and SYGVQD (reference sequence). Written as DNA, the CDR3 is TGCGCCAGCAGTGAGGGGGCCTTAGCAGGCACAGATACGCAGTATTTT. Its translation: CASSEGALAGTDTQYF.

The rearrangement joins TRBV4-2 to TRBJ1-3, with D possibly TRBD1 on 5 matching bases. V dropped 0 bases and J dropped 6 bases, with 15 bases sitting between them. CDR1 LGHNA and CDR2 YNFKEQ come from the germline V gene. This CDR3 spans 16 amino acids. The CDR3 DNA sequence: TGTGCCAGCAGCCAAGATGGGGGGGATCAACTAAACACCATATATTTT. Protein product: CASSQDGGDQLNTIYF.

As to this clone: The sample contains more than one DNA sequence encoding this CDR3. CDR3 sequence: CASSEALGSYEQYF. CDR3 sequence (DNA): TGTGCCAGCAGTGAAGCCCTAGGATCCTACGAGCAGTACTTC. This chain links TRBV6-1 with TRBJ2-7; D gene uncertain. Trimming shortened V by 0 bases and J by 1 base, and 7 bases separated the two germline ends. The germline gives CDR1 MNHNS, CDR2 SASEGT. This CDR3 has 14 residues.

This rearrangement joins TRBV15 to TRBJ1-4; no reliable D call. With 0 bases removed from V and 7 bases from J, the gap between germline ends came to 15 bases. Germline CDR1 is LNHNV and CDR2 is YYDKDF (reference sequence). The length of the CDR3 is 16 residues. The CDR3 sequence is CATSRDVQVKGEKLFF. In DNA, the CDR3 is TGTGCCACCAGCAGAGATGTCCAGGTTAAAGGTGAAAAACTGTTTTTT.

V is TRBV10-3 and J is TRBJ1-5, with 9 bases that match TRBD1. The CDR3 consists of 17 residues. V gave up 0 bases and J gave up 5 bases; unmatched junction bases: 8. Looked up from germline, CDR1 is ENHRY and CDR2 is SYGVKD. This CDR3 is CAISESNGTGMHQPQHF. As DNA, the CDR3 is TGTGCCATCAGTGAGTCTAATGGGACAGGGATGCATCAGCCCCAGCATTTT.